The 19 T cell receptor beta chains below were found in one sample sequenced in a study of blood T cells in healthy people across ages. The use of a sample-barcoded 5' primer and a J-beta primer mix characterized a second PCR of 7 to 11 cycles. TCRdb re-analysed the 5' RACE reads in MiXCR, keeping a single row per CDR3 protein. Of 600,000 to 800,000 distinct CDR3 sequences listed, 52% are singletons. The specimen sequenced was blood. The receptors shown here come from a woman aged 80 or over in good health.

This clonotype was counted many times. The J gene is TRBJ2-7, the V gene TRBV12-3 or TRBV12-4, with D unresolved. This CDR3 region has 12 residues. The ends were cut back, 6 bases at V and 7 bases at J, with 13 bases in the middle. CDR3 in amino acids: CASSSGAREQYF. The CDR3 nucleotides are TGTGCCAGCAGCTCAGGAGCTAGGGAGCAGTACTTC.

Concerning this clonotype: This may arise from a read error, as a much more abundant clone is one base away. The J gene is TRBJ2-5, the V gene TRBV6-5; TRBD1 is a possible D gene (7 bases). The end of the DNA is better explained by TRBJ2-7, so the J call may be wrong. There are 15 residues in the CDR3. The germline gives CDR1 MNHEY, CDR2 SVGAGI. CDR3 loop: CANSYGGQRGYEQYF. As DNA, the CDR3 is TGTGCCAACAGTTACGGGGGACAGCGAGGCTACGAGCAGTACTTC.

Worth noting for this clonotype: This may come from a read error, since a much larger clone is one base off. This chain links TRBV4-1 with TRBJ2-1; the D call may be TRBD1 or TRBD2 (6 bases each). The germline V gene has CDR1 MGHRA and CDR2 YSYEKL. V dropped 3 bases and J dropped 7 bases, with 19 bases sitting between them. The CDR3 consists of 16 residues. CDR3 DNA sequence: TGCGCCAGCAGCCACGCGATAGGGGGGCCAGGTAATGAGCAGTTCTTC. Protein: CASSHAIGGPGNEQFF.

This clonotype was seen a handful of times. This may arise from a read error, as a much more abundant clone is one base away. This chain joins TRBV6-5 and TRBJ2-2; D may be TRBD1 (7 bases). The CDR3 consists of 13 residues. Germline V gene sequence: CDR1 MNHEY, CDR2 SVGAGI. CDR3 DNA sequence: TGTGCCACTAAGACAGGGAACACCGGGGGGCTGTTTTTT. This codes for CATKTGNTGGLFF.

For the CDR3, the DNA is TGCAGCGTTGAGTCGGAAGCTACCAACTATGGCTACACCTTC. Protein product: CSVESEATNYGYTF. The chain recombines TRBV29-1 with TRBJ1-2; D unresolved. V was clipped by 3 bases and J by 2 bases, with 13 bases between them. Germline CDR1 and CDR2: SQVTM and ANQGSEA. The CDR3 loop spans 14 amino acids.

There are many counts of this clonotype. The V gene is TRBV12-3 or TRBV12-4, the J gene TRBJ1-1, with D maybe TRBD1 (5 bases). V was shortened by 6 bases and J by 0 bases, with 11 bases between the two germline ends. This CDR3 has 14 amino acids. CDR3 protein: CASRVSGLNTEAFF. CDR3 DNA sequence: TGTGCCAGCAGAGTCTCAGGGTTGAACACTGAAGCTTTCTTT.

The chain employs TRBV7-6 and TRBJ1-2; D is undetermined. V lost 5 bases and J 0 bases, leaving 10 bases between the germline ends. The CDR3 is 14 residues long. Germline V gene lookup returns CDR1 SGHVS and CDR2 FNYEAQ. The CDR3 DNA follows: TGTGCCAGCAGCCCTACGGAAGCTAACTATGGCTACACCTTC. It translates to CASSPTEANYGYTF.

The chain is built from TRBV6-2 or TRBV6-3 and TRBJ2-2; TRBD2 matches 7 bases. Germline V lookup: CDR1 MNHEY, CDR2 SVGEGT. CDR3 length equals 16 residues. With 0 bases clipped from V and 5 bases from J, the junction kept 6 bases outside the gene matches. The CDR3 region is CASSYSAGITTGELFF. CDR3 coding DNA: TGTGCCAGCAGTTACTCAGCGGGGATTACTACCGGGGAGCTGTTTTTT.

The J gene is TRBJ2-7, the V gene TRBV20-1, with TRBD1 as a possible D gene (6 bases). V gave up 2 bases and J gave up 9 bases, with 20 bases separating them. The CDR3 sequence is 14 residues long. Germline V gene data show CDR1 as DFQATT and CDR2 as SNEGSKA (reference sequence). The CDR3 sequence: CSARNREQPRGQYF. The CDR3 coding sequence is TGCAGTGCTAGAAACAGGGAGCAACCTCGTGGGCAGTACTTC.

The V gene is TRBV29-1, the J gene TRBJ2-1; tentative D call: TRBD1 (5 bases). CDR1 SQVTM and CDR2 ANQGSEA come from the germline V gene. V was cut by 6 bases and J by 0 bases, with 15 bases left in between. The CDR3 is 15 residues long. CDR3 sequence: CSVNHRSGSYNEQFF. The CDR3 DNA follows: TGCAGCGTGAACCACAGGTCTGGCTCCTACAATGAGCAGTTCTTC.

This clonotype appeared a few times. The gene calls are TRBV6-6 and TRBJ2-2; a possible D gene is TRBD1 (6 bases). The germline V and J ends were trimmed by 8 bases and 4 bases, with 17 bases remaining between them. The CDR3 sequence is 15 residues long. Germline values: CDR1 MNHNY, CDR2 SVGAGI (reference sequence). CDR3 in DNA: TGTGCCAGCTCTACAGGGATTTCGGGCACCGGGGAGCTGTTTTTT. Protein product: CASSTGISGTGELFF.

This clonotype was seen repeatedly, ten times or more. This chain links TRBV29-1 with TRBJ2-1; D not resolved. Per the germline V gene, CDR1 is SQVTM and CDR2 is ANQGSEA. Trimming left V 8 bases short and J 3 bases short, with 5 bases between. CDR3 size: 10 residues. The CDR3 bases are TGCAGCTATAGCTACAATGAGCAGTTCTTC. This translates into CSYSYNEQFF.

Details on this clonotype: An end of the junction differs from the germline gene, which may be a read error. The chain recombines TRBV7-8 with TRBJ1-5; weak D call: TRBD1 (5 bases). The CDR3 loop spans 15 amino acids. In germline, CDR1 is SGHVS, CDR2 FQNEAQ. The CDR3 nucleotides read TGTGCCAACAGCTCCTACGGGGGAACGAATCAGCCCCAGCATTTT. Translation: CANSSYGGTNQPQHF.

With respect to this clonotype: With a much larger clone just one base away, this may be a read error. In DNA form, the CDR3 reads TGCGCCAGCAGGGAGGGGCTGGCGGGAGATGAGCGGTTCTTC. Translated: CASREGLAGDERFF. The chain uses TRBV4-1 and TRBJ2-1; 7 nucleotides match TRBD2. This CDR3 spans 14 amino acids. CDR1 MGHRA and CDR2 YSYEKL come from the germline V gene.

The V gene is TRBV3-1, the J gene TRBJ2-7; 10 bases agree with TRBD2. Per the germline V gene, CDR1 is LGHDT and CDR2 is YNNKEL (reference sequence). The ends lost 5 bases at V and 6 bases at J; junction bases unmatched: 10. The CDR3 contains 15 residues. CDR3 bases: TGTGCCAGCAGCTCAACTAGCGGGAACCCACGCGAGCAGTACTTC. It is translated as CASSSTSGNPREQYF.

J is TRBJ1-1 and V is TRBV5-1, with 7 nucleotides matching TRBD1. Per germline, CDR1 SGHRS and CDR2 YFSETQ. Trimming at V came to 5 bases and at J to 1 base, leaving 5 bases not matched to a gene. The CDR3 is 14 amino acids. The CDR3 DNA reads as TGCGCCAGCAGTAAGGGGGCAGAGAACACTGAAGCTTTCTTT. This gives the protein CASSKGAENTEAFF. The whole variable domain, filled in from reference TRBV5-1 and TRBJ1-1, reads KAGVTQTPRYLIKTRGQQVTLSCSPISGHRSVSWYQQTPGQGLQFLFEYFSETQRNKGNFPGRFSGRQFSNSRSEMNVSTLELGDSALYLCASSKGAENTEAFFGQGTRLTVV.

At least ten counts were recorded for this clonotype. This chain connects TRBV6-1 to TRBJ2-5; D is unresolved. The germline gives CDR1 MNHNS, CDR2 SASEGT. V was shortened by 2 bases and J by 5 bases, with 12 bases between the two germline ends. This CDR3 spans 14 amino acids. CDR3 sequence (DNA): TGTGCCAGCAGTGAACAATGGCTTCGGGAGACCCAGTACTTC. Encoded protein: CASSEQWLRETQYF.

For this clonotype: Here the CDR3 omits its conserved ending phenylalanine or tryptophan, so a read error is the likely source. The DNA is left out, because the CDR3 cannot be placed on it with certainty; the CDR3 is given as TCRdb lists it. The chain uses TRBV6-5 and TRBJ2-5; the listed D gene, TRBD1, was not tested against the DNA. The germline V gene encodes CDR1 MNHEY and CDR2 SVGAGI. The CDR3 extends over 20 residues, inclusive of both ends. The CDR3 reads CASSYSRGTGNPWAGYTFGS.

The chain is built from TRBV29-1 and TRBJ2-7; the match to TRBD2 covers 7 bases. The J segment lost 9 bases and the V segment lost 2 bases, leaving 13 bases of the junction unmatched. Germline values: CDR1 SQVTM, CDR2 ANQGSEA. There are 14 residues in the CDR3. The CDR3 sequence: CSVESRGLGLGQYF. The CDR3, as DNA: TGCAGCGTTGAATCACGAGGACTAGGACTCGGGCAGTACTTC.